The 26 T cell receptor beta chains reported below all come from one sample, sequenced in a study of Ad26.COV2.S vaccination and SARS-CoV-2 variants. Specified treatment: some 19 received Ad26.COV2.S at low or high dose, single or two shots; about five received placebo; per-sample allocation not given. At day 63 after the first vaccine or placebo injection, samples were drawn. The repertoire was sequenced with immunoSEQ multiplex PCR; TCRdb's copy has only in-frame clones and lacks some. The top ten hold about 3% of the sample, which has hundreds of thousands of clones, around 87% seen once. The sample here was peripheral blood, taken in a trial of Ad26.COV2.S vaccine versus placebo. These receptors all stem from a person aged 18 to 65 who received the Ad26.COV2.S COVID-19 vaccine or a placebo.

The CDR3 bases are TGTGCCAGCAGTTTCGTGACTAGCGGGGGGGCCGAGACCCAGTACTTC. As protein: CASSFVTSGGAETQYF. J is TRBJ2-5 and V is TRBV27; 14 bases are shared with TRBD2. V lost 3 bases, J lost 5 bases, and 5 bases stayed unmatched. The germline gives CDR1 MNHEY, CDR2 SMNVEV (reference sequence). The length of the CDR3 is 16 residues.

The chain joins TRBV6-2 or TRBV6-3 to TRBJ1-1, with 7 bases fitting TRBD1. The CDR3 is 16 amino acids. Germline V gene lookup returns CDR1 MNHEY and CDR2 SVGEGT. The V gene end was trimmed by 7 bases and the J gene end by 4 bases; junction bases not matched to a gene: 15. CDR3 sequence (DNA): TGTGCCAGCATCCCCAGGGGAAAAGGGGGCACCACTGAAGCTTTCTTT. Translation: CASIPRGKGGTTEAFF.

This chain joins TRBV5-6 and TRBJ1-1; possible D gene TRBD1, 6 bases. This CDR3 spans 15 amino acids. The V end was cut by 0 bases, the J end by 2 bases, with 11 bases between. Germline CDR1 is SGHDT and CDR2 is YYEEEE. This chain's CDR3 is CASSLVVDSNTEAFF. Written as DNA, the CDR3 is TGTGCCAGCAGCTTGGTGGTGGACAGTAACACTGAAGCTTTCTTT.

The CDR3 sequence: CASSFYQDNEQFF. CDR3 nucleotides: TGTGCCAGCAGCTTCTACCAAGACAATGAGCAGTTCTTC. The gene calls are TRBV7-9 and TRBJ2-1; D gene ambiguous. The CDR3 loop spans 13 amino acids. Looked up from germline, CDR1 is SEHNR and CDR2 is FQNEAQ (reference sequence). The V and J ends lost 3 bases and 5 bases respectively, with 8 bases between them.

This clone occurred once. The chain joins TRBV23-1 to TRBJ1-1, with 7 bases lining up with TRBD1. TRBV23-1 is an ORF, and what it does is uncertain. V dropped 7 bases and J dropped 1; count of bases not matched to a gene: 6. The CDR3 length is 14 residues. For the CDR3, the DNA is TGCGCCAGCAAAGATCAGGGGGGGAACACTGAAGCTTTCTTT. Protein product: CASKDQGGNTEAFF.

This clone was seen just once. The gene calls are TRBV9 and TRBJ2-5, with D hard to call. Germline lookup yields CDR1 SGDLS and CDR2 YYNGEE. There are 13 residues in the CDR3. V lost 0 bases, J lost 5 bases, and 8 bases lay in between. The CDR3 coding sequence is TGTGCCAGCAGCGTAGGTATCTGGGAGACCCAGTACTTC. It encodes CASSVGIWETQYF. Complete variable domain (other parts from reference TRBV9 and TRBJ2-5): DSGVTQTPKHLITATGQRVTLRCSPRSGDLSVYWYQQSLDQGLQFLIQYYNGEERAKGNILERFSAQQFPDLHSELNLSSLELGDSALYFCASSVGIWETQYFGPGTRLLVL.

The chain links TRBV29-1 to TRBJ1-1, with D unresolved. Trimming cost V 3 bases and J 5 bases, with 16 bases left between them. This CDR3 comprises 14 residues. Germline V CDR1 and CDR2: SQVTM, ANQGSEA. The CDR3, as DNA: TGCAGCGTTGAGGCGTGGGGAGCCGGGACTGAAGCTTTCTTT. It is translated as CSVEAWGAGTEAFF.

This chain connects TRBV4-1 to TRBJ1-5, with 10 bases matching TRBD1. V gave up 0 bases and J gave up 7 bases; unmatched junction bases: 6. The CDR3 extends over 16 amino acids. Germline loops: CDR1 MGHRA, CDR2 YSYEKL. In DNA, the CDR3 is TGCGCCAGCAGCCAAGAAAAGACAGGGGGCGGGCAGCCCCAGCATTTT. This codes for CASSQEKTGGGQPQHF.

The chain recombines TRBV5-4 with TRBJ1-3; D gene ambiguous. The CDR3 consists of 17 residues. V was cut by 2 bases and J by 2 bases, with 17 bases left in between. CDR1 is SGHNT, CDR2 YYREEE, per germline (reference sequence). Written as DNA, the CDR3 is TGTGCCAGCAGCTTAGGTGTTGGCGTAGGTACTGGAAACACCATATATTTT. Amino acids: CASSLGVGVGTGNTIYF. The variable domain in full, completed from reference TRBV5-4 and TRBJ1-3, reads ETGVTQSPTHLIKTRGQQVTLRCSSQSGHNTVSWYQQALGQGPQFIFQYYREEENGRGNFPPRFSGLQFPNYSSELNVNALELDDSALYLCASSLGVGVGTGNTIYFGEGSWLTVV.

The V call is TRBV2, the J call TRBJ1-1; no firm D call. CDR1 and CDR2 (germline): SNHLY, FYNNEI. The CDR3 covers 14 residues. V was clipped by 6 bases and J by 1 base, with 12 bases between them. The CDR3 protein is CASRLRATNTEAFF. The CDR3 nucleotides read TGTGCCAGCAGGCTCCGGGCCACGAACACTGAAGCTTTCTTT.

The gene calls are TRBV9 and TRBJ2-1; 7 nucleotides line up with TRBD2. Germline loops: CDR1 SGDLS, CDR2 YYNGEE. J lost 2 bases, V lost 0 bases, and 2 bases had no gene match. The CDR3 is made up of 15 amino acids. CDR3 DNA: TGTGCCAGCAGCGTAGTTGCGGGGGCCTACAATGAGCAGTTCTTC. As protein: CASSVVAGAYNEQFF.

The chain employs TRBV6-6 and TRBJ1-1, with TRBD1 matching 7 bases. V lost 6 bases, J lost 8 bases, and 6 bases stayed unmatched. The CDR3 totals 12 residues. Per germline, CDR1 MNHNY and CDR2 SVGAGI (reference sequence). In DNA, the CDR3 is TGTGCCAGCAGATCCGACAGGGCAGAAGCTTTCTTT. It specifies CASRSDRAEAFF.

The rearrangement joins TRBV7-2 to TRBJ2-3; the D is unclear. CDR3 length equals 16 residues. The V end was cut by 2 bases, the J end by 6 bases, with 18 bases between. Germline V gene sequence: CDR1 SGHTA, CDR2 FQGNSA. CDR3 region: CASSLSSWGPRDTQYF. CDR3 in DNA: TGTGCCAGCAGCTTAAGTAGCTGGGGTCCCCGGGATACGCAGTATTTT.

The DNA for the CDR3 is TGTGCCAGCAGCCCCCCCATGAAGGGAACAAACTATGGCTACACCTTC. This translates into CASSPPMKGTNYGYTF. The rearrangement links TRBV28 to TRBJ1-2, with D hard to call. Trimming left V 6 bases short and J 2 bases short, with 19 bases between. The CDR3 is 16 residues long. Germline loops: CDR1 MDHEN, CDR2 SYDVKM.

CDR3 nucleotide sequence: TGTGCCAGCAGCGTAACCCCCCTGACTAGCAGACCCTACGAGCAGTACTTC. Translating gives CASSVTPLTSRPYEQYF. The chain joins TRBV9 to TRBJ2-7; 7 positions agree with TRBD2. The CDR3 is 17 residues long. With V trimmed by 1 base and J by 2 bases, 12 bases remained unmatched. Germline loops: CDR1 SGDLS, CDR2 YYNGEE.

The chain uses TRBV6-5 and TRBJ2-2; TRBD1 aligns across 7 bases. The CDR3 runs 15 residues. V shed 7 bases and J 3 bases; nucleotides not matched to a gene: 8. CDR1 MNHEY and CDR2 SVGAGI come from the germline V gene. In DNA, the CDR3 is TGTGCCAGCACTCCAGAGGGGGCAGACACCGGGGAGCTGTTTTTT. Protein sequence: CASTPEGADTGELFF.

This clone occurred once. The chain links TRBV13 to TRBJ1-6; D gene unclear. Trimming took off 5 bases at V and 5 bases at J, with 7 bases between the two ends. CDR3 length: 13 amino acids. Per the germline V gene, CDR1 is PRHDT and CDR2 is FYEKMQ (reference sequence). CDR3 DNA: TGTGCCAGCAGCCAGAGGGATAATTCACCCCTCCACTTT. This codes for CASSQRDNSPLHF.

The chain combines TRBV19 with TRBJ2-3, with TRBD1 identical over 8 bases. The V gene's germline CDR1 is LNHDA and CDR2 SQIVND (reference sequence). This CDR3 region has 14 residues. V lost 6 bases, J lost 3 bases, and 5 bases stayed unmatched. CDR3 coding DNA: TGTGCCAGTAGCTACAGGGGGGTGACAGATACGCAGTATTTT. Its translation is CASSYRGVTDTQYF.

The chain combines TRBV15 with TRBJ1-2; TRBD1 matches at 8 bases. The CDR3 extends over 13 amino acids. CDR1 and CDR2 from the germline V gene are LNHNV and YYDKDF (reference sequence). J gave up 8 bases and V 5 bases, and 7 bases lay outside the gene matches. CDR3 sequence reads: CATSPRGLHGYTF. DNA for the CDR3: TGTGCCACCAGCCCCAGGGGGCTTCACGGCTACACCTTC.

J is TRBJ2-2 and V is TRBV29-1, with TRBD1 identical over 8 bases. The CDR3 length is 15 residues. Unmatched junction bases numbered 5, after V lost 3 bases and J lost 2 bases. Germline lookup yields CDR1 SQVTM and CDR2 ANQGSEA. The CDR3 loop reads CSVEVTGDNTGELFF. The CDR3 DNA reads as TGCAGCGTTGAGGTGACAGGGGACAACACCGGGGAGCTGTTTTTT.

The DNA of the CDR3 is TGTGCCTGCAGAACAGGAGTACCCAACTCTAATAGTGGCTACACCTTC. It specifies CACRTGVPNSNSGYTF. This rearrangement joins TRBV30 to TRBJ1-2; possibly TRBD1 for D (5 bases). The length of the CDR3 is 16 residues. Deletions cut 6 bases from V and 7 bases from J, with 27 bases between. The germline V gene has CDR1 GTSNPN and CDR2 SVGIG (reference sequence).

V and J are TRBV7-9 and TRBJ2-2; D is ambiguous. V shed 5 bases and J shed 3 bases, with 10 bases lying between them. Germline assignment: CDR1 SEHNR and CDR2 FQNEAQ (reference sequence). The CDR3 contains 14 residues. CDR3 in DNA: TGTGCCAGCAGCGATGGTATGGACACCGGGGAGCTGTTTTTT. Encoded protein: CASSDGMDTGELFF.

The chain combines TRBV3-1 (or the pseudogene TRBV3-2) with TRBJ2-7, with TRBD1 identical over 9 bases. The trim removed 9 bases at V and 4 bases at J, leaving 10 bases unmatched. The CDR3 runs 14 residues. Per germline, CDR1 LGHDT and CDR2 YNNKEL (reference sequence). The CDR3 DNA follows: TGTGCCAGTGCCCCCGGGACAGGGTTGTACGAGCAGTACTTC. Protein: CASAPGTGLYEQYF.

This chain links TRBV30 with TRBJ2-7; 9 bases align to TRBD2. CDR3 size: 15 residues. V shed 3 bases and J 0 bases; nucleotides not matched to a gene: 6. Germline CDR1 is GTSNPN and CDR2 is SVGIG (reference sequence). Written as DNA, the CDR3 is TGTGCCTGGAGGATGGGACTAGCTACCTCCTACGAGCAGTACTTC. Its translation is CAWRMGLATSYEQYF.

V and J are TRBV11-3 and TRBJ2-1; no definite D call. This CDR3 comprises 13 residues. Germline V gene lookup returns CDR1 SGHNT and CDR2 YENEEA. V was cut by 1 base and J by 4 bases, with 5 bases left in between. The CDR3 loop is CASSLGPYNEQFF. The CDR3 DNA reads as TGTGCCAGCAGCTTAGGGCCTTACAATGAGCAGTTCTTC.

As for this clone: Other DNA variants within this sample encode the same CDR3. J is TRBJ2-7 and V is TRBV14; the D is unclear. Germline loops: CDR1 SGHDN, CDR2 FVKESK. V was clipped by 1 base and J by 4 bases, with 5 bases between them. The CDR3 length is 12 residues. CDR3 DNA: TGTGCCAGCAGCCAAGGGGGTTACGAGCAGTACTTC. It encodes CASSQGGYEQYF. The variable domain in full, with the rest retrieved from reference TRBV14 and TRBJ2-7, is EAGVTQFPSHSVIEKGQTVTLRCDPISGHDNLYWYRRVMGKEIKFLLHFVKESKQDESGMPNNRFLAERTGGTYSTLKVQPAELEDSGVYFCASSQGGYEQYFGPGTRLTVT.